The 18 T cell receptor beta chains below were found in one sample sequenced in a study of blood T cell repertoires in COVID-19. Method: immunoSEQ multiplex PCR; TCRdb's copy keeps in-frame clones and lacks some. The table lists hundreds of thousands of clones, 70% to 90% of them singletons. Material for sequencing was PBMCs or T cells enriched from blood (not recorded which). The receptors stem from a woman between 18 and 29 years old who had been exposed to COVID-19.

V gene TRBV28 combines with J gene TRBJ1-6, with a tentative D call TRBD1 (5 bases). Germline V gene lookup returns CDR1 MDHEN and CDR2 SYDVKM. Trimming cost V 3 bases and J 7 bases, with 16 bases left between them. The CDR3 runs to 16 residues. CDR3 residues: CASSFREDTGNSPLHF. In nucleotides, the CDR3 is TGTGCCAGCAGTTTTAGGGAGGATACAGGCAATTCACCCCTCCACTTT.

The J gene is TRBJ2-5, the V gene TRBV28, with D possibly TRBD2 on 5 matching bases. This CDR3 has 13 residues. Looked up from germline, CDR1 is MDHEN and CDR2 is SYDVKM. Trimming cost V 6 bases and J 4 bases, with 12 bases left between them. The CDR3: CASRPGVGETQYF. CDR3 in DNA: TGTGCCAGCAGACCCGGGGTTGGAGAGACCCAGTACTTC.

This clone was observed a single time. The chain carries TRBV29-1 and TRBJ1-1; D perhaps matches TRBD1 (5 bases). Trimming cost V 6 bases and J 0 bases, with 14 bases left between them. The V gene's germline CDR1 is SQVTM and CDR2 ANQGSEA. CDR3 length: 14 residues. This CDR3 reads CSVLRFRVNTEAFF. The CDR3 DNA reads TGCAGCGTCCTTCGGTTCAGGGTGAACACTGAAGCTTTCTTT.

The chain has TRBV19 and TRBJ2-5, with 9 bases matching TRBD2. This CDR3 has 14 amino acids. CDR1 and CDR2 (germline): LNHDA, SQIVND (reference sequence). Losses at the gene ends were 7 bases for V and 5 bases for J; bases not matched to a gene: 8. This chain's CDR3 is CASNGAGGIETQYF. CDR3 in DNA: TGTGCCAGTAACGGGGCGGGGGGGATTGAGACCCAGTACTTC.

This clone was detected only a few times. This chain joins TRBV5-1 and TRBJ1-5; D call uncertain. V gave up 0 bases and J gave up 5 bases, with 6 bases separating them. The CDR3 spans 13 residues. The germline V gene has CDR1 SGHRS and CDR2 YFSETQ. CDR3: CASSLVSDQPQHF. DNA of the CDR3: TGCGCCAGCAGCTTGGTGTCGGATCAGCCCCAGCATTTT. The variable domain in full, with the rest retrieved from reference TRBV5-1 and TRBJ1-5, is KAGVTQTPRYLIKTRGQQVTLSCSPISGHRSVSWYQQTPGQGLQFLFEYFSETQRNKGNFPGRFSGRQFSNSRSEMNVSTLELGDSALYLCASSLVSDQPQHFGDGTRLSIL.

Only a few counts were recorded for this clone. The rearrangement links TRBV6-1 to TRBJ2-1; D is uncertain. Trimming took 0 bases from V and 5 from J, leaving 8 bases between them. This CDR3 contains 14 residues. Looked up from germline, CDR1 is MNHNS and CDR2 is SASEGT. CDR3 bases: TGTGCCAGCAGTGAAGCGCCAGGCCACAATGAGCAGTTCTTC. The encoded protein is CASSEAPGHNEQFF.

This chain joins TRBV29-1 and TRBJ2-7; D is unclear. The V and J ends lost 4 bases and 3 bases respectively, with 10 bases between them. Germline V gene data show CDR1 as SQVTM and CDR2 as ANQGSEA. The CDR3 has 12 residues. In nucleotides, the CDR3 is TGCAGCGTTGCGTGGAGTTTCTACGAGCAGTACTTC. Amino acids: CSVAWSFYEQYF.

The V and J genes are TRBV18 and TRBJ1-1; a possible D gene is TRBD1 (6 bases). Trimming left V 3 bases short and J 2 bases short, with 10 bases between. Germline CDR1 reads KGHSH; CDR2 reads LQKENI. The CDR3 length is 14 residues. In nucleotides, the CDR3 is TGTGCCAGCTCACCTGGGGGCCCAAACACTGAAGCTTTCTTT. Its translation: CASSPGGPNTEAFF.

The rearrangement joins TRBV28 to TRBJ2-7; D might be TRBD1 (5 bases). V lost 6 bases and J 5 bases, leaving 14 bases between the germline ends. CDR1 and CDR2 (germline): MDHEN, SYDVKM. CDR3 length equals 13 residues. Here the CDR3 reads CASRYQGIHEQYF. CDR3 DNA: TGTGCCAGCAGATATCAGGGTATTCACGAGCAGTACTTC.

The rearrangement uses TRBV29-1 and TRBJ2-2; 9 bases fit TRBD2. The CDR3 spans 14 residues. V lost 4 bases and J lost 5; bases outside the gene matches: 5. CDR1 SQVTM and CDR2 ANQGSEA come from the germline V gene. The CDR3 nucleotides are TGCAGCGTTGGCGGGGGGGCTAAAACCGGGGAGCTGTTTTTT. Its protein is CSVGGGAKTGELFF.

This chain connects TRBV13 to TRBJ2-1; the D gene is possibly TRBD2 (6 bases). This CDR3 is built from 15 residues. V was pared by 5 bases and J by 10 bases, with 21 bases between. Germline values: CDR1 PRHDT, CDR2 FYEKMQ (reference sequence). CDR3 sequence reads: CASSTGGSGGSEQFF. In DNA, the CDR3 is TGTGCCAGCAGCACCGGGGGTAGCGGAGGATCCGAGCAGTTCTTC.

V is TRBV10-3 and J is TRBJ2-5; D is unclear. Trimming took off 0 bases at V and 2 bases at J, with 7 bases between the two ends. Germline CDR1 and CDR2: ENHRY and SYGVKD. The CDR3 spans 14 residues. The CDR3 reads CAISESFLQETQYF. The DNA for the CDR3 is TGTGCCATCAGTGAGTCGTTCTTACAAGAGACCCAGTACTTC.

In nucleotides, the CDR3 is TGTGCCAGTAGTATAGCCCAGGGGGCCTCCTACGAGCAGTACTTC. Translation: CASSIAQGASYEQYF. V gene TRBV19 combines with J gene TRBJ2-7; 8 bases are a match to TRBD1. The V gene's germline CDR1 is LNHDA and CDR2 SQIVND (reference sequence). Trimming took 1 base from V and 0 from J; bases not matched to a gene: 2. The CDR3 has 15 residues.

This rearrangement joins TRBV19 to TRBJ2-7; 9 bases fit TRBD1. From germline, CDR1 is LNHDA and CDR2 SQIVND (reference sequence). V lost 4 bases to trimming and J lost 9 bases; unmatched junction nucleotides: 7. The CDR3 consists of 13 residues. CDR3 region: CASSTDRGSWQYF. DNA for the CDR3: TGTGCCAGTAGTACCGACAGGGGGTCGTGGCAGTACTTC.

The chain joins TRBV28 to TRBJ1-2, with D hard to call. CDR3 length: 12 amino acids. Germline V gene lookup returns CDR1 MDHEN and CDR2 SYDVKM. Trimming shortened V by 1 base and J by 6 bases, and 6 bases separated the two germline ends. The CDR3 DNA reads as TGTGCCAGCAGTTTATCCCCGGATGGCTACACCTTC. Translating gives CASSLSPDGYTF.

This chain connects TRBV28 to TRBJ2-7, with a tentative D call TRBD1 (6 bases). The CDR3 is 13 amino acids. Germline V CDR1 and CDR2: MDHEN, SYDVKM. The V and J ends lost 10 bases and 1 base respectively, with 14 bases between them. CDR3 loop: CAILPQGSYEQYF. The CDR3 nucleotides read TGTGCCATCCTTCCCCAGGGGTCCTACGAGCAGTACTTC.

With regard to this clone: The same CDR3 also results from other DNA sequences found in this sample. The chain's CDR3 is CASSPRVLNTEAFF. In nucleotides, the CDR3 is TGTGCCAGCTCACCGAGGGTTCTGAACACTGAAGCTTTCTTT. This rearrangement joins TRBV18 to TRBJ1-1, with D unclear. CDR3 size: 14 residues. The V and J ends lost 3 bases and 0 bases respectively, with 8 bases between them. CDR1 and CDR2 from the germline V gene are KGHSH and LQKENI.

V is TRBV7-8 and J is TRBJ1-1, with D unclear. The germline V gene has CDR1 SGHVS and CDR2 FQNEAQ. The V end was cut by 2 bases, the J end by 1 base, with 14 bases between. This CDR3 contains 16 residues. The DNA of the CDR3 is TGTGCCAGCAGCTTAAAAGGGAGTATGCGGAACACTGAAGCTTTCTTT. Translating it yields CASSLKGSMRNTEAFF.